The source of this T cell receptor (beta chain) is a study of T cell clones after liver transplantation. Looking at the study overall: Liver transplant recipients had immunosuppression withdrawal attempted within 2 years. Subjects received no induction therapy and standard immunosuppression until randomization at 12-24 months post-transplant.

Sequencing was performed with immunoSEQ multiplex PCR; in TCRdb, only in-frame clones are kept and a portion is missing. The sample yields 9,200 or so clones, 60% to 80% seen once. The sequence derives from a human patient who received a liver transplant. Some of the T cells may derive from the graft donor. Sequencing was performed on CD8+ T cells from blood, taken at the 22-month timepoint.

The CDR3 DNA reads as TGTGCCAGCAGCTTAGGTTACCTTTCCGGGACAGGGGACGCAGATACGCAGTATTTT. As protein: CASSLGYLSGTGDADTQYF. The V gene is TRBV11-2, the J gene TRBJ2-3; 10 bases fit TRBD1. Germline values: CDR1 SGHAT, CDR2 FQNNGV. The CDR3 length is 19 residues. The J segment lost 4 bases and the V segment lost 1 base, leaving 14 bases of the junction unmatched.